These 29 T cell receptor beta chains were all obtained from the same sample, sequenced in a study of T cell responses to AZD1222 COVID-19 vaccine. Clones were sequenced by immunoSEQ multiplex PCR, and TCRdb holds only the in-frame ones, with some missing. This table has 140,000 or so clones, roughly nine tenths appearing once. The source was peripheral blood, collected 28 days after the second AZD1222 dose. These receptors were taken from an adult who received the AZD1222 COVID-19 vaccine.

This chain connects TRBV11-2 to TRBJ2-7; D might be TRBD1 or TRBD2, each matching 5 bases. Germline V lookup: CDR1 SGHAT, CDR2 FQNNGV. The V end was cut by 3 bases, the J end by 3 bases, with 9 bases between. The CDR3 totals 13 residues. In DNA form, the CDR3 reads TGTGCCAGCAGCTTGGGGGAAGTCTACGAGCAGTACTTC. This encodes CASSLGEVYEQYF.

CDR3: CASSVDSISGNTIYF. The CDR3 DNA sequence: TGTGCCAGCAGCGTAGACAGCATCTCTGGAAACACCATATATTTT. The chain is built from TRBV9 and TRBJ1-3; D call uncertain. Germline values: CDR1 SGDLS, CDR2 YYNGEE. V was clipped by 0 bases and J by 0 bases, with 7 bases between them. This CDR3 has 15 residues.

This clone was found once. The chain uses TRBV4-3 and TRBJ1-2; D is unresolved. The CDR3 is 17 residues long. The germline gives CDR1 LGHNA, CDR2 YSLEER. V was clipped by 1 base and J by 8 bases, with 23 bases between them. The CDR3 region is CASSQVGARHFLGGYTF. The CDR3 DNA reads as TGCGCCAGCAGCCAAGTCGGCGCCCGGCATTTCCTAGGGGGCTACACCTTC.

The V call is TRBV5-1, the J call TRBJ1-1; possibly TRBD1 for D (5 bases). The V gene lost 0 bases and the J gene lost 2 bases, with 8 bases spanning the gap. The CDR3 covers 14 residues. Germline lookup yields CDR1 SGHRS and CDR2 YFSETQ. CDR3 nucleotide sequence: TGCGCCAGCAGCTTGGCAGGGAAAAACACTGAAGCTTTCTTT. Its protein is CASSLAGKNTEAFF.

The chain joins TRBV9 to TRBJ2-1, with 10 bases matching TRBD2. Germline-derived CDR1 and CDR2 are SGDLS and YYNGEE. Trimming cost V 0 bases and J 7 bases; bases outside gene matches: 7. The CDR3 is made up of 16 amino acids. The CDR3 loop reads CASSVVASGSWNEQFF. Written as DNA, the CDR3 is TGTGCCAGCAGCGTAGTGGCTAGCGGGAGCTGGAATGAGCAGTTCTTC.

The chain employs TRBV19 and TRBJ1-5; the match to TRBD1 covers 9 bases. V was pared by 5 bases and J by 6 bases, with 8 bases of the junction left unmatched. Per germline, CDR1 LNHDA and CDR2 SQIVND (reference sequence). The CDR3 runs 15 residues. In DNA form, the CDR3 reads TGTGCCAGTAGTTACTTGGGACAGGGAGGTCAGCCCCAGCATTTT. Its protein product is CASSYLGQGGQPQHF.

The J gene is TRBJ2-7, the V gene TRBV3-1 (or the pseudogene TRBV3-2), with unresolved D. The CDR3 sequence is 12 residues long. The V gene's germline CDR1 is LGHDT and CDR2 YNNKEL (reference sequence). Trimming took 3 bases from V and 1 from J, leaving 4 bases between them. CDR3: CASSHLSYEQYF. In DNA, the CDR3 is TGTGCCAGCAGCCATCTTTCCTACGAGCAGTACTTC.

The chain's CDR3 is CASSLSTAYEQYF. CDR3 sequence (DNA): TGTGCCAGCAGCTTAAGTACAGCCTACGAGCAGTACTTC. The genes are TRBV7-8 and TRBJ2-7; no definite D call. Trimming left V 2 bases short and J 2 bases short, with 7 bases between. From germline, CDR1 is SGHVS and CDR2 FQNEAQ. There are 13 residues in the CDR3.

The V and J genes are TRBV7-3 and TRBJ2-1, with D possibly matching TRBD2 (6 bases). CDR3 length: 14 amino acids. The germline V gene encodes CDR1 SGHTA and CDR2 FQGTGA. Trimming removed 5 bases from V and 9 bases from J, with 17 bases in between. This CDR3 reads CASSPTPRGSEQFF. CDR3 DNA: TGTGCCAGCAGCCCTACGCCTCGGGGGTCTGAGCAGTTCTTC.

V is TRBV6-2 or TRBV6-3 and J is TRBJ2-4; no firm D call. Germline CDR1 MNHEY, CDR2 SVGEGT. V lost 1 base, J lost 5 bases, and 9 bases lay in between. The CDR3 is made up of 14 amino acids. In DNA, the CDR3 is TGTGCCAGCAGTTACTACGGTGACCAAAACATTCAGTACTTC. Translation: CASSYYGDQNIQYF.

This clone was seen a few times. The CDR3 DNA is TGTGCCAGCAGCGTAGTCCCCTCGAACGACAGGGAGGGGGGCTACACCTTC. It translates to CASSVVPSNDREGGYTF. The rearrangement joins TRBV9 to TRBJ1-2; TRBD1 agrees at 7 bases. The CDR3 runs to 17 residues. V was clipped by 0 bases and J by 8 bases; unmatched bases: 16. The germline V gene has CDR1 SGDLS and CDR2 YYNGEE.

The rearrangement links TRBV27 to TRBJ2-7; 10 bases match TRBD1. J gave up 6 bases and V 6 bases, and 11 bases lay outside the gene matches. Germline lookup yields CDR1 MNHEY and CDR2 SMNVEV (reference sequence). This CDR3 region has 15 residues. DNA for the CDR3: TGTGCCAGCAGGCAACCGGGACAGGGGAGCGCCGAGCAGTACTTC. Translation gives CASRQPGQGSAEQYF.

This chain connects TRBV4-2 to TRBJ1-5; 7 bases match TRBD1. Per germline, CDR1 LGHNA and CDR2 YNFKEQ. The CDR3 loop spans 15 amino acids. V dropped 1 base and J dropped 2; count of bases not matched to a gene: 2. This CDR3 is CASSQVQGGNQPQHF. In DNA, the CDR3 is TGTGCCAGCAGCCAAGTTCAGGGGGGCAATCAGCCCCAGCATTTT.

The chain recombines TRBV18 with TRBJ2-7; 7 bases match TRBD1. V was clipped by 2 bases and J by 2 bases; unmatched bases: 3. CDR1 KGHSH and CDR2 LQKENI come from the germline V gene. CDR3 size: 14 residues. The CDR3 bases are TGTGCCAGCTCACCAATCGGGACAGCCTACGAGCAGTACTTC. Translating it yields CASSPIGTAYEQYF.

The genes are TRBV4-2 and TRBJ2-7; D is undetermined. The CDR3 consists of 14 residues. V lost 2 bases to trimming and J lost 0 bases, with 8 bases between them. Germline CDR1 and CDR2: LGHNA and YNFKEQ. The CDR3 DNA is TGTGCCAGCAGCCAACCGGGCGGCTCCTACGAGCAGTACTTC. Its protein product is CASSQPGGSYEQYF.

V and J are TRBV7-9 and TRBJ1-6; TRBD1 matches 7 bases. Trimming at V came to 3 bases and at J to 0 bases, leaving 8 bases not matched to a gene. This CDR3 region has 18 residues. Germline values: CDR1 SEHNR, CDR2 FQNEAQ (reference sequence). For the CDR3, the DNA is TGTGCCAGCAGCTTTCACAGGGGAGTAAGCTCCTATAATTCACCCCTCCACTTT. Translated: CASSFHRGVSSYNSPLHF.

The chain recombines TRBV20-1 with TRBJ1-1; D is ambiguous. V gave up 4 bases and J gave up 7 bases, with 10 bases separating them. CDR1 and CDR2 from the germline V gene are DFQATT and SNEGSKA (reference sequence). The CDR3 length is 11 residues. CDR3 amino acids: CSATAGDEAFF. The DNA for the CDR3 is TGCAGTGCTACAGCTGGCGATGAAGCTTTCTTT.

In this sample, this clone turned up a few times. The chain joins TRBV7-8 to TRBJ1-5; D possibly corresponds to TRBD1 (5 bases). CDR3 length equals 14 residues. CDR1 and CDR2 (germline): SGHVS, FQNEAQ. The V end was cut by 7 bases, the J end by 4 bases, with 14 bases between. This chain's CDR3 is CASNEGQANQPQHF. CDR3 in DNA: TGTGCCAGCAACGAGGGGCAGGCTAATCAGCCCCAGCATTTT.

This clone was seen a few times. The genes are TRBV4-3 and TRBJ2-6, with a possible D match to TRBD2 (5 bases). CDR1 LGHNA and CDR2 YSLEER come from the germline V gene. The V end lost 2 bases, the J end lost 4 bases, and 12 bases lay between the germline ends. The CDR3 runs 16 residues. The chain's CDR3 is CASSQRAGTGANVLTF. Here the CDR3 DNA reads TGCGCCAGCAGCCAAAGGGCGGGTACCGGGGCCAACGTCCTGACTTTC.

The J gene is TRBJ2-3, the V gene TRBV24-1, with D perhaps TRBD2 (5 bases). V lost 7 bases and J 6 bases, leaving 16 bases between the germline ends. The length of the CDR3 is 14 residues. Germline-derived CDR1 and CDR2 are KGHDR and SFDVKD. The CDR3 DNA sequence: TGTGCCACCAGGACAACTAGAGGGCCGGATACGCAGTATTTT. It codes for CATRTTRGPDTQYF.

The CDR3 spells CASSLPGQGSSEQFF. For the CDR3, the DNA is TGTGCCAGCAGCCTCCCGGGACAGGGGTCTAGTGAGCAGTTCTTC. V usage is TRBV2 and J usage is TRBJ2-1, with 10 nucleotides matching TRBD1. The V and J ends lost 6 bases and 9 bases, in that order; junction bases with no gene match: 11. Germline CDR1 is SNHLY and CDR2 is FYNNEI. CDR3 length: 15 residues.

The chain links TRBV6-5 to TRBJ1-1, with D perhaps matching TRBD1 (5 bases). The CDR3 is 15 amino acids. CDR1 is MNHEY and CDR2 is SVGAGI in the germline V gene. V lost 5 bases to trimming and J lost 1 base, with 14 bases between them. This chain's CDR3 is CASSPYAQGNTEAFF. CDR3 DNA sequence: TGTGCCAGCAGTCCCTACGCCCAGGGGAACACTGAAGCTTTCTTT.

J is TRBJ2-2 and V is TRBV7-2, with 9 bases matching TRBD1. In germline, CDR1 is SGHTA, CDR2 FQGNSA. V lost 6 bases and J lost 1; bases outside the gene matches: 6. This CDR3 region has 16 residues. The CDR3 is CASRPRQGGNTGELFF. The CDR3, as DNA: TGTGCCAGCAGGCCCCGACAGGGGGGGAACACCGGGGAGCTGTTTTTT.

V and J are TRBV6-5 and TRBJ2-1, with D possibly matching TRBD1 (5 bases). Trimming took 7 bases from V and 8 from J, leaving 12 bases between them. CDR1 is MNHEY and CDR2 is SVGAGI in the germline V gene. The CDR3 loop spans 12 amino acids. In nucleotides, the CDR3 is TGTGCCAGCAAGAAGACAGACCATGAGCAGTTCTTC. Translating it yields CASKKTDHEQFF.

CDR3 sequence (DNA): TGTGCCAGCAGCCCGCGAACTAGCGGGGGAGCCAAAAACATTCAGTACTTC. It translates to CASSPRTSGGAKNIQYF. The chain links TRBV14 to TRBJ2-4, with 11 bases aligning to TRBD2. The trim removed 4 bases at V and 0 bases at J, leaving 5 bases unmatched. Germline V gene data show CDR1 as SGHDN and CDR2 as FVKESK. The CDR3 runs 17 residues.

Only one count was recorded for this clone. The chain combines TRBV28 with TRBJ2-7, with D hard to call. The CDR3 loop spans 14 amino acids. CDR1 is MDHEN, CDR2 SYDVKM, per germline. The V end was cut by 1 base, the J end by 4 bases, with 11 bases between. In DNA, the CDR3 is TGTGCCAGCAGTTTATCAGTTCTTCGATACGAGCAGTACTTC. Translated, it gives CASSLSVLRYEQYF.

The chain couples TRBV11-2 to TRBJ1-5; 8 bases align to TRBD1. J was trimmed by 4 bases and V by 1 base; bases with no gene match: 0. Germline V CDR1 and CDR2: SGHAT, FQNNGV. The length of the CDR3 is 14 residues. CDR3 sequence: CASSLGQGNQPQHF. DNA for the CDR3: TGTGCCAGCAGCTTAGGACAGGGGAATCAGCCCCAGCATTTT.

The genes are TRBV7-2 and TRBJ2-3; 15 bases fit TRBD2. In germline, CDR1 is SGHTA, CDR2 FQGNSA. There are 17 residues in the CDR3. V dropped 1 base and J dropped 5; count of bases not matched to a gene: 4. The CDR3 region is CASSLEGLAGGGDTQYF. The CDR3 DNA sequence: TGTGCCAGCAGCTTAGAGGGACTAGCGGGGGGCGGAGATACGCAGTATTTT.

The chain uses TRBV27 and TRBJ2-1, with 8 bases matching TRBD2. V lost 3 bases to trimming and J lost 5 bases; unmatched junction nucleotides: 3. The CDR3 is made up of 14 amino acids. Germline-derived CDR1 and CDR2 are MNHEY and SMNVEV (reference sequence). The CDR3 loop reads CASSLAGGNNEQFF. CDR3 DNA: TGTGCCAGCAGTTTGGCGGGGGGCAACAATGAGCAGTTCTTC.